This T cell receptor beta chain was identified during a study of T cells in Graves' hyperthyroidism and ophthalmopathy. Study-level findings and limits: Blood also showed most of the thyroid clonotypes that were expanded above 0.001.

V shed 6 bases and J shed 1 base, with 27 bases lying between them. The CDR3 covers 19 residues. Germline V gene data show CDR1 as MDHEN and CDR2 as SYDVKM. RNA transcripts served as the template for amplifying TCR beta CDR3 regions. Primed by the HTBI set, a first-round RT-PCR was run on the TCR CDR3. MiXCR, applied by TCRdb to the multiplex PCR reads, yields one record per CDR3 protein. This sample carries some 320,000 distinct CDR3 sequences, approximately 13% of them seen once, and the ten largest clones take 30% to 40%. This clonotype was observed a handful of times. Its antigen is undetermined. The source material was blood. This chain links TRBV28 with TRBJ1-2, with a possible D match to TRBD1 (6 bases). The receptor was isolated from a middle-aged woman with Graves' ophthalmopathy. CDR3 region: CASSLLPPGRQVLNYGYTF. Here the CDR3 DNA reads TGTGCCAGCAGCCTTTTGCCGCCGGGCAGACAGGTTCTTAACTATGGCTACACCTTC.